This T cell receptor beta chain was observed in a study of cytomegalovirus exposure and HLA in healthy donors. A multiplex PCR was run with 60 Vbeta primers and 13 Jbeta primers. This table comes from immunoSEQ multiplex PCR, and its TCRdb copy is limited to in-frame clones, with some not included. This repertoire includes some 75,000 clones. Trimming shortened V by 2 bases and J by 3 bases, and 4 bases separated the two germline ends. This CDR3 is built from 11 residues. From germline, CDR1 is GTSNPN and CDR2 SVGIG (reference sequence). The TCR was taken from a female donor in good health and CMV-seropositive. Sequencing was performed on PBMCs. The genes are TRBV30 and TRBJ2-5; D unclear. CDR3: CAWSLKETQYF. The CDR3, as DNA: TGTGCCTGGAGTCTAAAAGAGACCCAGTACTTC.